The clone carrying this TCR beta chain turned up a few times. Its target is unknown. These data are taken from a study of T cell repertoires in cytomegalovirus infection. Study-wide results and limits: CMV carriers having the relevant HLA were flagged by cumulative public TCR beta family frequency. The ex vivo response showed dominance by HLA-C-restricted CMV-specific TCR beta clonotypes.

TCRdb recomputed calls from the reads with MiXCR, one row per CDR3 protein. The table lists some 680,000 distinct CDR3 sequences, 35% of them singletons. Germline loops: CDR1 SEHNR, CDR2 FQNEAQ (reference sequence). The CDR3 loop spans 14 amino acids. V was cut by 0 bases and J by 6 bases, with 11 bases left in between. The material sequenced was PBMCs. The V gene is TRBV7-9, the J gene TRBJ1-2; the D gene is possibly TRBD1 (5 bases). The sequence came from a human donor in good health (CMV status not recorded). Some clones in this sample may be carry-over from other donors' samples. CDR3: CASSLAAGTDGYTF. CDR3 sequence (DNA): TGTGCCAGCAGCTTAGCAGCGGGGACTGATGGCTACACCTTC.